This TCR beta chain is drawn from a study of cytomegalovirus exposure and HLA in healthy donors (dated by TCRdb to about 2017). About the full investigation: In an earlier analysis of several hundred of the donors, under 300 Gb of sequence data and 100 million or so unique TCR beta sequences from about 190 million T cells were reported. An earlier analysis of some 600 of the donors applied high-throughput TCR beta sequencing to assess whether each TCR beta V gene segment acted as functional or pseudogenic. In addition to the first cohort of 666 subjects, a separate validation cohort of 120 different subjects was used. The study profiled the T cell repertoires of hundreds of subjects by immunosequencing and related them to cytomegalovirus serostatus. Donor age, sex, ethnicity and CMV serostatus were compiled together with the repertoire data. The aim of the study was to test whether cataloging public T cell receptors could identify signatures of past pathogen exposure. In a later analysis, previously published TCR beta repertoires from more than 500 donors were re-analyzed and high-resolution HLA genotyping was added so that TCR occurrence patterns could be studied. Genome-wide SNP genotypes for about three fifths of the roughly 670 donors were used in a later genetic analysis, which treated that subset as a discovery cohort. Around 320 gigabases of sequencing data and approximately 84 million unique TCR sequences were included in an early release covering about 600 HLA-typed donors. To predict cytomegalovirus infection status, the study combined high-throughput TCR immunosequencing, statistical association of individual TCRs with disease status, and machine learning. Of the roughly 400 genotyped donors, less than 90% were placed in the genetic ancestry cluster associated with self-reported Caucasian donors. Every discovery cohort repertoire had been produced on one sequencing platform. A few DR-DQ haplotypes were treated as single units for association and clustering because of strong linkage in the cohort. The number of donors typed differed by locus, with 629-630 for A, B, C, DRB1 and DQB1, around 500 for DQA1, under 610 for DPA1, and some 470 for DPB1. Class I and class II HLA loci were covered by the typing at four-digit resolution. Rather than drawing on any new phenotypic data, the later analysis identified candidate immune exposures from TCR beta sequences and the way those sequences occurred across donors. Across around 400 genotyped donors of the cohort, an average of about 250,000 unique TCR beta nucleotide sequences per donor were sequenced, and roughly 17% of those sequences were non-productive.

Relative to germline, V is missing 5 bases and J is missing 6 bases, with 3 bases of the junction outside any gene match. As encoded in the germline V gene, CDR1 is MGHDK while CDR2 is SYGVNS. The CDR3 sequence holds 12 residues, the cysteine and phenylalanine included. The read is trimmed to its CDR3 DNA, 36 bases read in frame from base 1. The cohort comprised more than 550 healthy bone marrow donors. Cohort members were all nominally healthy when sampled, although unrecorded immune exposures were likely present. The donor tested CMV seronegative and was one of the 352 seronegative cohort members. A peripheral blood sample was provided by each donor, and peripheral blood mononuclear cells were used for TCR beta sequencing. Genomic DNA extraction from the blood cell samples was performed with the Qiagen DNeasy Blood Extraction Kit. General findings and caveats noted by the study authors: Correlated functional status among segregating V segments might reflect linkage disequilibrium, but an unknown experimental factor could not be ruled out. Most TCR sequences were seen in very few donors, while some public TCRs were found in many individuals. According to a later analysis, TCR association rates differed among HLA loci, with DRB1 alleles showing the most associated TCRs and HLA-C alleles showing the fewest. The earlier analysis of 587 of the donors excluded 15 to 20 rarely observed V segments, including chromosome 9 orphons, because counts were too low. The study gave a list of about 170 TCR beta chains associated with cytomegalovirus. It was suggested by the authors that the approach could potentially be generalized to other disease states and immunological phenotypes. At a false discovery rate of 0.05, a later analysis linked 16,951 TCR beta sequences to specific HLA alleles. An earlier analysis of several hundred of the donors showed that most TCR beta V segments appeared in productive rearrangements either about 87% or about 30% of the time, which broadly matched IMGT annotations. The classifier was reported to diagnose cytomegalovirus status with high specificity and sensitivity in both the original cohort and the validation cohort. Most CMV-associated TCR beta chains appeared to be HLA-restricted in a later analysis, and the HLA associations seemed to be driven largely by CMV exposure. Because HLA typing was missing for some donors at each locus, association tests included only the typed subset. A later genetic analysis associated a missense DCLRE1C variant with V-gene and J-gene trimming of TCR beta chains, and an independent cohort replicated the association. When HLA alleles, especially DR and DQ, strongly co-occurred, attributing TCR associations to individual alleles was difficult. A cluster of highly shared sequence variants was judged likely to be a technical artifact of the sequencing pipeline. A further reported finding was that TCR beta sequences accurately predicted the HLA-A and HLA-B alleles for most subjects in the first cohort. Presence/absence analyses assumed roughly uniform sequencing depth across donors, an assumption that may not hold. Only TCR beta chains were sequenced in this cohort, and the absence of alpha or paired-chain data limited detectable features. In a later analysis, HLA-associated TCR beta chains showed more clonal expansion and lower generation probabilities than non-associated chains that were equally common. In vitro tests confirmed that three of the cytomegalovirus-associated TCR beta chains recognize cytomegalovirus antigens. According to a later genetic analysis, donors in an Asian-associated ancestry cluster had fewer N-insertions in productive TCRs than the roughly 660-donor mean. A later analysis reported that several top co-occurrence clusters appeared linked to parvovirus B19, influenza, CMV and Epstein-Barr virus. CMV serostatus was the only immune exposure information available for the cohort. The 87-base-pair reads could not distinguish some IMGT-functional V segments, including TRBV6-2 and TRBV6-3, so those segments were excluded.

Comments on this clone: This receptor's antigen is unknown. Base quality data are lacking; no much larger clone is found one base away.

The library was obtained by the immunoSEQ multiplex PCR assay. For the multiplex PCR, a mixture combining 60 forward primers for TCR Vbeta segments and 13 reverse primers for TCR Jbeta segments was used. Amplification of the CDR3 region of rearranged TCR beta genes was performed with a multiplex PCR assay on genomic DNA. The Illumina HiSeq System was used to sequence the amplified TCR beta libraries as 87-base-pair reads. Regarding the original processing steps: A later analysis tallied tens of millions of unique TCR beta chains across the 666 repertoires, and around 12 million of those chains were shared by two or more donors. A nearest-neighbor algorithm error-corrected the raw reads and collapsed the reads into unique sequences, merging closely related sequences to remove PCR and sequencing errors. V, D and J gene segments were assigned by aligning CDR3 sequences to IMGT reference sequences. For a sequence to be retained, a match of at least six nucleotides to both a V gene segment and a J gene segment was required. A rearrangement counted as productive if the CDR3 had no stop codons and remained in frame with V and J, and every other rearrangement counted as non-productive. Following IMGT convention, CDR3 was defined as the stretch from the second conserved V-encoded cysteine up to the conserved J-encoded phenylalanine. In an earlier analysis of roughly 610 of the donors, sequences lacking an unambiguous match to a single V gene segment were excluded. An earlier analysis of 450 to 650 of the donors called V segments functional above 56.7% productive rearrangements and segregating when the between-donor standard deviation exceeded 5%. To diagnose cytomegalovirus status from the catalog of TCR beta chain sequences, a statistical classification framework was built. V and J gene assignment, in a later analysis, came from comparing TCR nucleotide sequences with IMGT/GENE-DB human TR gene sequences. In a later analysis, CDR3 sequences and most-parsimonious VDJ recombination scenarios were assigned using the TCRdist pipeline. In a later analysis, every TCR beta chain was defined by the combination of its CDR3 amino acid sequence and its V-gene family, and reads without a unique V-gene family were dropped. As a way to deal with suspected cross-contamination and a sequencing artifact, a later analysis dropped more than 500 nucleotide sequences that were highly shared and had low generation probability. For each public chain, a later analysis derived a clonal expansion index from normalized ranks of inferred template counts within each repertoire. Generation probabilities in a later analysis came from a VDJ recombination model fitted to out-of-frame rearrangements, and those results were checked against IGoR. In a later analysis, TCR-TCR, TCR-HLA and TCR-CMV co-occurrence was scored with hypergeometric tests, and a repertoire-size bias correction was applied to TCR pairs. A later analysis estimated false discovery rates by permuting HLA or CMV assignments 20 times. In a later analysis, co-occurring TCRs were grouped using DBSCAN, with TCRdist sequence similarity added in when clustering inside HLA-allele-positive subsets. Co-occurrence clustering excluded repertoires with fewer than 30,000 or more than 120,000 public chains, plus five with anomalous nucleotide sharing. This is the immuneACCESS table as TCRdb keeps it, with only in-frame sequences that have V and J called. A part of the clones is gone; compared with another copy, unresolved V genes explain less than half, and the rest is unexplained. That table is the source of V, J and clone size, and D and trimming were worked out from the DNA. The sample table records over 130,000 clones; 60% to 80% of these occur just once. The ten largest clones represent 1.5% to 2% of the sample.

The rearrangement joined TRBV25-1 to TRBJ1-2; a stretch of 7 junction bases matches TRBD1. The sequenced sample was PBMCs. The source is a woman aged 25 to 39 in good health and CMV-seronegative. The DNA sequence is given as TGTGCCAGCAGTATGGACAGGAATGGCTACACCTTC. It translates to CASSMDRNGYTF.